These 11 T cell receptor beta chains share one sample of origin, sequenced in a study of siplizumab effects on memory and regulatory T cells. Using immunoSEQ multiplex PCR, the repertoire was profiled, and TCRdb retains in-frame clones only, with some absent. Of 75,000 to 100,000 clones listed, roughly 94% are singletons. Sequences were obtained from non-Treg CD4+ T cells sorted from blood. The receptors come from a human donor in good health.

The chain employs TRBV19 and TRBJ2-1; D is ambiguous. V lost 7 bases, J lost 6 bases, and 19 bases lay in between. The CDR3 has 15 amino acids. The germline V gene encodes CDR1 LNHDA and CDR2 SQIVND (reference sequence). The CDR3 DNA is TGTGCCAGTATTGGTAGGGTGGGGATTAGCAATGAGCAGTTCTTC. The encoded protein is CASIGRVGISNEQFF.

CDR3 protein: CASSPPLAGGVIRGDTQYF. The CDR3 nucleotides read TGTGCCAGCAGTCCTCCCCTAGCGGGAGGGGTAATCCGGGGAGATACGCAGTATTTT. The V and J genes are TRBV28 and TRBJ2-3, with TRBD2 identical over 12 bases. J gave up 5 bases and V 5 bases, and 17 bases lay outside the gene matches. The CDR3 loop spans 19 amino acids. Germline V CDR1 and CDR2: MDHEN, SYDVKM.

CDR3 sequence: CASTFLGNSGANVLTF. The CDR3 DNA reads as TGTGCCAGTACGTTCCTCGGGAACTCTGGGGCCAACGTCCTGACTTTC. The chain recombines TRBV19 with TRBJ2-6, with D possibly being TRBD2 (5 bases). The CDR3 is made up of 16 amino acids. The germline V gene has CDR1 LNHDA and CDR2 SQIVND (reference sequence). V lost 7 bases to trimming and J lost 0 bases, with 13 bases between them.

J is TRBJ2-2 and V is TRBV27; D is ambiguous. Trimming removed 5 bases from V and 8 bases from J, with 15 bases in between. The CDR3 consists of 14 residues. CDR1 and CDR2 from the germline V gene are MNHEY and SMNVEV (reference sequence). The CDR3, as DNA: TGTGCCAGCAGTCCACCCCTGACGGCAGGGGAGCTGTTTTTT. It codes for CASSPPLTAGELFF.

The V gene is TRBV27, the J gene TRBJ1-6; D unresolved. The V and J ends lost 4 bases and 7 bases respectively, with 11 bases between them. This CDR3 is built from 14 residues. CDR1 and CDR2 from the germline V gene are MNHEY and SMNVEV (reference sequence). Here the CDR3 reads CASSSGRQNSPLHF. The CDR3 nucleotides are TGTGCCAGCAGTTCTGGCAGACAAAATTCACCCCTCCACTTT.

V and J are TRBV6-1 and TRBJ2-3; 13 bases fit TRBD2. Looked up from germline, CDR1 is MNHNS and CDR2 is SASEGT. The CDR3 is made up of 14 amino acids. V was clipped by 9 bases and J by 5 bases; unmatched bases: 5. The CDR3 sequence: CASRTSGSGDTQYF. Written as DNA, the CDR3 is TGTGCCAGTAGGACTAGCGGGAGTGGAGATACGCAGTATTTT.

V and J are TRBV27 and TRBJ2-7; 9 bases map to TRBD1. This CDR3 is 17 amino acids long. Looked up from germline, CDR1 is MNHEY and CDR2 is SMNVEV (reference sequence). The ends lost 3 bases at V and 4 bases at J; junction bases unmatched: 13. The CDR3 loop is CASSLGHRGRGAYEQYF. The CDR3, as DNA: TGTGCCAGCAGTTTGGGCCACAGGGGGCGGGGTGCATACGAGCAGTACTTC.

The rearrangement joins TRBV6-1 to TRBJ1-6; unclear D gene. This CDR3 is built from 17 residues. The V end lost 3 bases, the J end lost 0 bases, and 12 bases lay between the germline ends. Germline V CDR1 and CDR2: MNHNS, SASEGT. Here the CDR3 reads CASSDDNLSSYNSPLHF. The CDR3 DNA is TGTGCCAGCAGTGATGACAACCTGAGCTCCTATAATTCACCCCTCCACTTT.

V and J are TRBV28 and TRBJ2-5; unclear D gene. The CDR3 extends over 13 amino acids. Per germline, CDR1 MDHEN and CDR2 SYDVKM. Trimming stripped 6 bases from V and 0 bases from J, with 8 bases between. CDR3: CASSPSYQETQYF. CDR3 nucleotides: TGTGCCAGCAGCCCTTCGTACCAAGAGACCCAGTACTTC.

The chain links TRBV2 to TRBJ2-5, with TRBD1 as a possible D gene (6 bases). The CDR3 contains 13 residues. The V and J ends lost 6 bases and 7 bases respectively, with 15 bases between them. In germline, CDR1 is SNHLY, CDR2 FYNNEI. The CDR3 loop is CASRDRDIGTQYF. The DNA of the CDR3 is TGTGCCAGCAGAGATAGGGACATTGGGACCCAGTACTTC.

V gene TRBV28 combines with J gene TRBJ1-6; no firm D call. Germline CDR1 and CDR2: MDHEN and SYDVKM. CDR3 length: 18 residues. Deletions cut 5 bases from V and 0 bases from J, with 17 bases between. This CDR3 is CASSPWTVASSYNSPLHF. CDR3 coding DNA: TGTGCCAGCAGTCCATGGACGGTAGCGAGCTCCTATAATTCACCCCTCCACTTT.